The rows below give T cell receptor beta chains drawn from one sample of a study of blood T cell repertoires in COVID-19. Produced via immunoSEQ multiplex PCR; TCRdb's table is partial and in-frame only. This repertoire shows around 250,000 clones, 75% to 90% found once; its top ten account for roughly 4.3%. Sequenced material: PBMCs or T cells enriched from blood (not recorded which). These TCRs come from a woman in her twenties or thirties with acute COVID-19. Both conserved end residues are part of each CDR3.

CDR3 | J | length | V
CASSLGQDSYEQYF | TRBJ2-7 | 14 | TRBV7-6
CASSGAGGDTQYF | TRBJ2-3 | 13 | TRBV28
CASSPLSSSYNEQFF | TRBJ2-1 | 15 | TRBV27
CASSPGTRTTDTQYF | TRBJ2-3 | 15 | TRBV28
CASSQVRTLLRGSPLHF | TRBJ1-6 | 17 | TRBV14
CASSSVQDEQFF | TRBJ2-1 | 12 | TRBV6-5
CASSLYRVVDTQYF | TRBJ2-3 | 14 | TRBV11-1
CASRDFVALKEAFF | TRBJ1-1 | 14 | TRBV28
CASSPRQGTTYEQYF | TRBJ2-7 | 15 | TRBV27
CASGLDRQETQYF | TRBJ2-5 | 13 | TRBV12-5
CASKGQSNQPQHF | TRBJ1-5 | 13 | TRBV2
CAWSGYGMSNQPQHF | TRBJ1-5 | 15 | TRBV30
CASSSDGTGQYEQYF | TRBJ2-7 | 15 | TRBV19
CAIRGQATSGDTEAFF | TRBJ1-1 | 16 | TRBV10-3
CASSQGTSGMYEQYF | TRBJ2-7 | 15 | TRBV3-1/TRBV3-2
CASSLGQGSYEQYF | TRBJ2-7 | 14 | TRBV28
CASSQDRKVNYGYTF | TRBJ1-2 | 15 | TRBV4-1
CASSKGSPGEGADTQYF | TRBJ2-3 | 17 | TRBV7-7
CAGGLASTDTQYF | TRBJ2-3 | 13 | TRBV2
CSTTGARYNEQFF | TRBJ2-1 | 13 | TRBV29-1
CASSQQAAVAKNIQYF | TRBJ2-4 | 16 | TRBV7-9
CASSQFSGSGYTQYF | TRBJ2-3 | 15 | TRBV3-1/TRBV3-2
CASSLIGAVTNEKLFF | TRBJ1-4 | 16 | TRBV7-8
CASSLPGLAGGYEQYF | TRBJ2-7 | 16 | TRBV11-2
CASSDPRQGYEQYF | TRBJ2-7 | 14 | TRBV10-1
CASSLGTGAVTDTQYF | TRBJ2-3 | 16 | TRBV5-1
CASSIGGSDEQYF | TRBJ2-7 | 13 | TRBV19
CASSVGASGDTGELFF | TRBJ2-2 | 16 | TRBV9
CASRPPGQGSSTQPQHF | TRBJ1-5 | 17 | TRBV2
CASSFGQGYGYTF | TRBJ1-2 | 13 | TRBV28
CASSPHSREGLYEQYF | TRBJ2-7 | 16 | TRBV6-8
CATQTGYEQYF | TRBJ2-7 | 11 | TRBV24-1
CASTDEVIADTQYF | TRBJ2-3 | 14 | TRBV2
CASSENWGGRAGEQFF | TRBJ2-1 | 16 | TRBV10-1
CASSLDRAPYEQYF | TRBJ2-7 | 14 | TRBV7-9
CSASGLAEREDTQYF | TRBJ2-3 | 15 | TRBV20-1
CASSMTNRPPEAFF | TRBJ1-1 | 14 | TRBV19
CASSPPGVGEQYF | TRBJ2-7 | 13 | TRBV5-1
CASRLAGASYEQYF | TRBJ2-7 | 14 | TRBV23-1
CASSVYGTGTNEQFF | TRBJ2-1 | 15 | TRBV28
CAWSPGTGYSGELFF | TRBJ2-2 | 15 | TRBV30
CASSLDSSHEQYF | TRBJ2-7 | 13 | TRBV7-9
CASSRGTGITDTQYF | TRBJ2-3 | 15 | TRBV7-7
CASSTPGLFYEQYF | TRBJ2-7 | 14 | TRBV19
CASSLLGVGLTDTQYF | TRBJ2-3 | 16 | TRBV28
CASDPSGDSTDTQYF | TRBJ2-3 | 15 | TRBV28
CASSSTGPYGYTF | TRBJ1-2 | 13 | TRBV11-2
CASSLPGAGGPGDTQYF | TRBJ2-3 | 17 | TRBV28